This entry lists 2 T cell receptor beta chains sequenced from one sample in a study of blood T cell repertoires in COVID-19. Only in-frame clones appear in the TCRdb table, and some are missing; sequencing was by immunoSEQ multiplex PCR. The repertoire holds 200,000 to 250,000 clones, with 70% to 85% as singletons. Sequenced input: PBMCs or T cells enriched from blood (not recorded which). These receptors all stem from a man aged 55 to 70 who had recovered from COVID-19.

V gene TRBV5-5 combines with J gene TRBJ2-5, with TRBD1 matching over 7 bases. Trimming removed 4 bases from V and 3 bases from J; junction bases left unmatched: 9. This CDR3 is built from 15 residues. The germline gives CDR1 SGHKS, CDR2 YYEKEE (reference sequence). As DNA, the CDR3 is TGTGCCAGCAGCCAAACCTCCGGGACAGAAGAGACCCAGTACTTC. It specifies CASSQTSGTEETQYF.

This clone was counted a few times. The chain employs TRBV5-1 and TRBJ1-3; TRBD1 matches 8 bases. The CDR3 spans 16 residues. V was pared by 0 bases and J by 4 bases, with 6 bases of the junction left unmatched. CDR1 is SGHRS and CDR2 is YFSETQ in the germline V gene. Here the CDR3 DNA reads TGCGCCAGCAGCTTGGGGACAGGGTTTAAGGGAAACACCATATATTTT. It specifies CASSLGTGFKGNTIYF.